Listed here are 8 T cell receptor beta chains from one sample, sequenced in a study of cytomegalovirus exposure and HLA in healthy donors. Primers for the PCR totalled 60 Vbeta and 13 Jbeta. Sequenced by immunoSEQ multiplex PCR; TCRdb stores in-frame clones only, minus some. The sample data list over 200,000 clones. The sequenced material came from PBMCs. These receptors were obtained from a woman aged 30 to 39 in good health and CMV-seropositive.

The CDR3 region has the DNA TGTGCCAGCAGCACAGGGGTCGCTTACATTCCGGAGGTGGGTACGCAGTATTTT. Translation gives CASSTGVAYIPEVGTQYF. This chain links TRBV6-4 with TRBJ2-3; 7 positions match TRBD1. There are 18 residues in the CDR3. The trim removed 6 bases at V and 8 bases at J, leaving 23 bases unmatched. Germline-derived CDR1 and CDR2 are MRHNA and SNTAGT.

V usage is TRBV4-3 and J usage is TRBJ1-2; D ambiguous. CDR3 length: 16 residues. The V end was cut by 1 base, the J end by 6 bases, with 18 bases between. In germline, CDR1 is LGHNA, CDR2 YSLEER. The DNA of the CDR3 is TGCGCCAGCAGCCAAGCTTTAACAAGTGAAGCGGATGGCTACACCTTC. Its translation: CASSQALTSEADGYTF.

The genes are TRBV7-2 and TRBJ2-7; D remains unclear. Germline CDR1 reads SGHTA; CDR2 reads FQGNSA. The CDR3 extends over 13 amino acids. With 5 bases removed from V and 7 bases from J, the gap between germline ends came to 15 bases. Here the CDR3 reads CASSLGPGGEQYF. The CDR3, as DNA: TGTGCCAGCAGCCTCGGCCCCGGCGGAGAGCAGTACTTC.

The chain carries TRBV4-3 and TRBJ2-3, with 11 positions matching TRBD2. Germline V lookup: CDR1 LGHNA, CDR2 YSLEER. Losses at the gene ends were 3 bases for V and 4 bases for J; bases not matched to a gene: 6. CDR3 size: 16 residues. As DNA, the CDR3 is TGCGCCAGCAGCCAGTACCTAGCGGGAGGATCAGATACGCAGTATTTT. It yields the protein CASSQYLAGGSDTQYF.

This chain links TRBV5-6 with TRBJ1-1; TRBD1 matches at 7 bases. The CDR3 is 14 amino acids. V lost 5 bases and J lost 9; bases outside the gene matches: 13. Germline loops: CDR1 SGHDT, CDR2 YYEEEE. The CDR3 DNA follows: TGTGCCAGCAGTTCACTGCAGGGGACAGACAAAGCTTTCTTT. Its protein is CASSSLQGTDKAFF.

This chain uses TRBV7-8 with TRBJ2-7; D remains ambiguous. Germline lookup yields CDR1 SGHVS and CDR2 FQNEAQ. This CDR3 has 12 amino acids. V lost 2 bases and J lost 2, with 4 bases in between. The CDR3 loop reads CASSLTAYEQYF. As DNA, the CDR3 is TGTGCCAGCAGCTTAACGGCCTACGAGCAGTACTTC.

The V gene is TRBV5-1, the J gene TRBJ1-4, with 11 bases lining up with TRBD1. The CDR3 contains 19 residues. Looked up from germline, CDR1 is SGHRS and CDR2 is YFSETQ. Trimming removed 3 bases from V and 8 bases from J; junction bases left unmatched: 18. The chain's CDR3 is CASSSGQGDVTGLGEKLFF. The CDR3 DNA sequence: TGCGCCAGCAGCTCGGGACAGGGGGATGTAACTGGACTTGGGGAAAAACTGTTTTTT.

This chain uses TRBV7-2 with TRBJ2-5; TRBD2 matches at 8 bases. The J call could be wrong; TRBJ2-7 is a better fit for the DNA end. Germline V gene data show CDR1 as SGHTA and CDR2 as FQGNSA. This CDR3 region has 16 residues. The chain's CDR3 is CASSLRSGGGTYEQYF. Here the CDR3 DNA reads TGTGCCAGCAGCTTAAGGTCTGGCGGGGGGACCTACGAGCAGTACTTC.